This is a list of T cell receptor beta chains from one sample in a study of beta chain features in type 1 diabetes. This table comes from immunoSEQ multiplex PCR, and its TCRdb copy is limited to in-frame clones, with some not included. The profile shows almost 250,000 clones, over 12% of them singletons. Sequencing input: naive CD4+ T cells from blood. All receptors come from a woman aged 40-49 years in good health. The CDR3 runs from the conserved cysteine through the conserved F or W. D genes are given only for firm matches. Not every row has a clone size; where given, it reads once, few, many or a size class.

j_call: TRBJ1-5; d_call: .; v_call: TRBV29-1; clone_size: .; cdr3_aa: CSVGRGVNQPQHF; cdr3_nt: TGCAGCGTTGGTCGGGGGGTCAATCAGCCCCAGCATTTT
j_call: TRBJ2-7; d_call: TRBD2; v_call: TRBV5-1; clone_size: few; cdr3_aa: CASSPAGLSYEQYF; cdr3_nt: TGCGCCAGCAGCCCAGCGGGACTTTCCTACGAGCAGTACTTC
j_call: TRBJ1-2; d_call: .; v_call: TRBV14; clone_size: .; cdr3_aa: CASSQDRVDGYTF; cdr3_nt: TGTGCCAGCAGCCAAGACAGGGTGGATGGCTACACCTTC
j_call: TRBJ1-2; d_call: TRBD1; v_call: TRBV5-6; clone_size: .; cdr3_aa: CASSLGQTYGYTF; cdr3_nt: TGTGCCAGCAGCCTGGGACAGACATATGGCTACACCTTC
j_call: TRBJ1-5; d_call: TRBD1; v_call: TRBV2; clone_size: few; cdr3_aa: CASSEVSGQVNQPQHF; cdr3_nt: TGTGCCAGCAGTGAAGTTTCCGGACAGGTAAATCAGCCCCAGCATTTT
j_call: TRBJ2-7; d_call: .; v_call: TRBV21-1; clone_size: .; cdr3_aa: CASSKRGLAGVSYEQYF; cdr3_nt: TGTGCCAGCAGCAAACGAGGCCTAGCGGGGGTCTCCTACGAGCAGTACTTC
j_call: TRBJ1-6; d_call: .; v_call: TRBV6-1; clone_size: few; cdr3_aa: CASSTSRGVRSPLHF; cdr3_nt: TGTGCCAGCAGTACCTCACGGGGGGTGAGATCACCCCTCCACTTT
j_call: TRBJ1-2; d_call: TRBD1; v_call: TRBV15; clone_size: few; cdr3_aa: CATTLGQGAAGYGYTF; cdr3_nt: TGTGCCACCACCCTTGGACAGGGGGCCGCAGGGTATGGCTACACCTTC
j_call: TRBJ2-7; d_call: .; v_call: TRBV9; clone_size: .; cdr3_aa: CASSVTGVQGRGEQYF; cdr3_nt: TGTGCCAGCAGCGTAACCGGTGTACAGGGTCGGGGCGAGCAGTACTTC
j_call: TRBJ1-2; d_call: .; v_call: TRBV5-4; clone_size: .; cdr3_aa: CASSLVGTPTHGHTF; cdr3_nt: TGTGCCAGCAGCTTAGTAGGGACACCCACTCATGGCCACACCTTC
j_call: TRBJ2-7; d_call: .; v_call: TRBV6-1; clone_size: few; cdr3_aa: CASIARDWSYEQYF; cdr3_nt: TGTGCCAGCATTGCACGGGACTGGTCTTACGAGCAGTACTTC
j_call: TRBJ1-2; d_call: .; v_call: TRBV12-2; clone_size: few; cdr3_aa: CASRLETGAYGYTF; cdr3_nt: TGTGCAAGTCGCTTAGAGACAGGGGCCTATGGCTACACCTTC
j_call: TRBJ2-1; d_call: TRBD1; v_call: TRBV15; clone_size: few; cdr3_aa: CATSLQLSTGDEQFF; cdr3_nt: TGTGCCACCAGCCTCCAATTATCTACAGGGGATGAGCAGTTCTTC
j_call: TRBJ2-1; d_call: .; v_call: TRBV6-5; clone_size: few; cdr3_aa: CASSYSGGQGYNEQFF; cdr3_nt: TGTGCCAGCAGTTACTCTGGGGGTCAGGGGTACAATGAGCAGTTCTTC
j_call: TRBJ2-5; d_call: TRBD2; v_call: TRBV7-9; clone_size: .; cdr3_aa: CASSSPQLGLAKETQYF; cdr3_nt: TGTGCCAGCAGCTCACCTCAACTGGGACTAGCAAAAGAGACCCAGTACTTC
j_call: TRBJ2-7; d_call: TRBD1; v_call: TRBV7-8; clone_size: .; cdr3_aa: CASSLGTGTYEQYF; cdr3_nt: TGTGCCAGCAGCTTGGGGACAGGGACCTACGAGCAGTACTTC
j_call: TRBJ2-1; d_call: .; v_call: TRBV11-2; clone_size: few; cdr3_aa: CASSLGGEKEQFF; cdr3_nt: TGTGCCAGCAGCTTAGGCGGTGAGAAGGAGCAGTTCTTC
j_call: TRBJ2-2; d_call: .; v_call: TRBV6-5; clone_size: few; cdr3_aa: CASSHWTDSTGELFF; cdr3_nt: TGTGCCAGCAGTCACTGGACAGATTCCACCGGGGAGCTGTTTTTT
j_call: TRBJ1-5; d_call: .; v_call: TRBV6-1; clone_size: few; cdr3_aa: CASSVAGSGQPQHF; cdr3_nt: TGTGCCAGCAGTGTCGCCGGGTCGGGTCAGCCCCAGCATTTT
j_call: TRBJ1-5; d_call: TRBD1; v_call: TRBV7-8; clone_size: .; cdr3_aa: CASSLGRGTDSNQPQHF; cdr3_nt: TGTGCCAGCAGCTTAGGCAGGGGGACGGATAGCAATCAGCCCCAGCATTTT
j_call: TRBJ2-7; d_call: TRBD1; v_call: TRBV6-5; clone_size: .; cdr3_aa: CASTRGTGDYEQYF; cdr3_nt: TGTGCCAGCACCCGTGGCACAGGGGACTACGAGCAGTACTTC
j_call: TRBJ1-5; d_call: .; v_call: TRBV6-6; clone_size: few; cdr3_aa: CASSYSRGGRDQPQHF; cdr3_nt: TGTGCCAGCAGTTACTCCAGGGGCGGGCGTGATCAGCCCCAGCATTTT
j_call: TRBJ2-4; d_call: TRBD2; v_call: TRBV9; clone_size: few; cdr3_aa: CASSVSRGGNIQYF; cdr3_nt: TGTGCCAGCAGCGTTTCCCGGGGGGGAAACATTCAGTACTTC
j_call: TRBJ2-3; d_call: .; v_call: TRBV7-8; clone_size: .; cdr3_aa: CASSLYVGPSTDTQYF; cdr3_nt: TGTGCCAGCAGCTTATATGTGGGGCCGAGCACAGATACGCAGTATTTT
j_call: TRBJ2-3; d_call: TRBD2; v_call: TRBV19; clone_size: few; cdr3_aa: CASRGGWAGLAGGPTDTQYF; cdr3_nt: TGTGCCAGTCGAGGCGGTTGGGCCGGACTAGCGGGGGGGCCCACAGATACGCAGTATTTT
j_call: TRBJ2-7; d_call: TRBD2; v_call: TRBV7-2; clone_size: few; cdr3_aa: CASSLAGGSGAVYF; cdr3_nt: TGTGCCAGCAGCTTAGCGGGGGGTAGCGGGGCCGTCTACTTC
j_call: TRBJ2-1; d_call: TRBD2; v_call: TRBV4-1; clone_size: few; cdr3_aa: CASSQRGTSGVYNEQFF; cdr3_nt: TGCGCCAGCAGCCAACGTGGGACTAGCGGGGTATACAATGAGCAGTTCTTC
j_call: TRBJ1-3; d_call: TRBD1; v_call: TRBV10-3; clone_size: .; cdr3_aa: CALQGSASGNTIYF; cdr3_nt: TGTGCCCTACAGGGGTCGGCCTCTGGAAACACCATATATTTT
j_call: TRBJ1-1; d_call: .; v_call: TRBV6-1; clone_size: .; cdr3_aa: CASSDRSNTEAFF; cdr3_nt: TGTGCCAGCAGTGACAGGTCGAACACTGAAGCTTTCTTT
j_call: TRBJ2-3; d_call: TRBD1; v_call: TRBV19; clone_size: few; cdr3_aa: CASSRDRVTDTQYF; cdr3_nt: TGTGCCAGTAGTCGGGACAGGGTCACAGATACGCAGTATTTT
j_call: TRBJ1-2; d_call: .; v_call: TRBV11-2; clone_size: .; cdr3_aa: CASSLNGGVRGYTF; cdr3_nt: TGTGCCAGCAGCCTCAACGGAGGCGTTCGCGGCTACACCTTC
j_call: TRBJ1-2; d_call: .; v_call: TRBV7-2; clone_size: .; cdr3_aa: CASSLVPESYGYTF; cdr3_nt: TGTGCCAGCAGCTTAGTCCCGGAGAGCTATGGCTACACCTTC
j_call: TRBJ2-7; d_call: .; v_call: TRBV9; clone_size: .; cdr3_aa: CASSVGRDYEQYF; cdr3_nt: TGTGCCAGCAGCGTAGGAAGAGATTACGAGCAGTACTTC
j_call: TRBJ1-4; d_call: .; v_call: TRBV21-1; clone_size: .; cdr3_aa: CASSPHPGTGFNEKLFF; cdr3_nt: TGTGCCAGCAGCCCACACCCCGGGACAGGATTTAATGAAAAACTGTTTTTT
j_call: TRBJ1-2; d_call: TRBD1; v_call: TRBV5-1; clone_size: .; cdr3_aa: CASSPLATGGGGYTF; cdr3_nt: TGCGCCAGCAGCCCACTCGCGACAGGGGGCGGTGGCTACACCTTC
j_call: TRBJ1-1; d_call: TRBD1; v_call: TRBV5-6; clone_size: few; cdr3_aa: CASSLRDREPYAFF; cdr3_nt: TGTGCCAGCAGCCTCCGGGACAGGGAACCCTATGCTTTCTTT
j_call: TRBJ2-3; d_call: .; v_call: TRBV7-9; clone_size: .; cdr3_aa: CASTLTVTTHTDTQYF; cdr3_nt: TGTGCCAGCACCTTAACTGTGACTACCCACACAGATACGCAGTATTTT
j_call: TRBJ2-2; d_call: TRBD2; v_call: TRBV11-2; clone_size: .; cdr3_aa: CASRSGLAGNTGELFF; cdr3_nt: TGTGCCAGCAGATCTGGACTAGCGGGGAACACCGGGGAGCTGTTTTTT
j_call: TRBJ2-7; d_call: .; v_call: TRBV5-1; clone_size: few; cdr3_aa: CASSLDSPYEQYF; cdr3_nt: TGCGCCAGCAGCTTAGATAGCCCCTACGAGCAGTACTTC
j_call: TRBJ2-4; d_call: .; v_call: TRBV6-5; clone_size: .; cdr3_aa: CASSFGVIQYF; cdr3_nt: TGTGCCAGCAGTTTCGGTGTCATTCAGTACTTC
j_call: TRBJ2-7; d_call: TRBD2; v_call: TRBV18; clone_size: .; cdr3_aa: CASSRAGVNSDEQYF; cdr3_nt: TGTGCCAGCTCAAGGGCGGGGGTTAACTCGGACGAGCAGTACTTC
j_call: TRBJ2-1; d_call: TRBD2; v_call: TRBV11-2; clone_size: .; cdr3_aa: CASSPGTTSYNEQFF; cdr3_nt: TGTGCCAGCAGCCCCGGGACTACCTCCTACAATGAGCAGTTCTTC
j_call: TRBJ1-1; d_call: TRBD1; v_call: TRBV2; clone_size: .; cdr3_aa: CASSDWDRGNTEAFF; cdr3_nt: TGTGCCAGCAGTGACTGGGACAGGGGGAACACTGAAGCTTTCTTT
j_call: TRBJ2-5; d_call: TRBD1; v_call: TRBV5-1; clone_size: many; cdr3_aa: CASAGQGETQYF; cdr3_nt: TGCGCCAGCGCTGGACAGGGCGAGACCCAGTACTTC
j_call: TRBJ1-2; d_call: .; v_call: TRBV5-1; clone_size: few; cdr3_aa: CASSQDSSYGYTF; cdr3_nt: TGCGCCAGCAGCCAGGACTCTTCCTATGGCTACACCTTC
j_call: TRBJ2-3; d_call: .; v_call: TRBV2; clone_size: few; cdr3_aa: CASSLTDTQYF; cdr3_nt: TGTGCCAGCAGTTTAACAGATACGCAGTATTTT
j_call: TRBJ1-2; d_call: .; v_call: TRBV7-8; clone_size: .; cdr3_aa: CASSLEESGYTF; cdr3_nt: TGTGCCAGCAGCTTAGAAGAGAGTGGCTACACCTTC
j_call: TRBJ1-5; d_call: .; v_call: TRBV7-8; clone_size: .; cdr3_aa: CASSLFWWGKGESNQPQHF; cdr3_nt: TGTGCCAGCAGCTTATTTTGGTGGGGTAAGGGGGAGAGCAATCAGCCCCAGCATTTT
j_call: TRBJ2-5; d_call: .; v_call: TRBV6-5; clone_size: .; cdr3_aa: CASSYSFPGETQYF; cdr3_nt: TGTGCCAGCAGTTACTCCTTCCCCGGAGAGACCCAGTACTTC
j_call: TRBJ2-7; d_call: TRBD2; v_call: TRBV25-1; clone_size: .; cdr3_aa: CASSDQGGGTYEQYF; cdr3_nt: TGTGCCAGCAGTGACCAGGGCGGGGGGACCTACGAGCAGTACTTC
j_call: TRBJ1-6; d_call: .; v_call: TRBV12-5; clone_size: .; cdr3_aa: CASGSARGGLLTATNSPLHF; cdr3_nt: TGTGCTAGTGGTTCAGCACGTGGTGGGTTACTGACAGCCACCAATTCACCCCTCCACTTT
j_call: TRBJ2-3; d_call: .; v_call: TRBV7-2; clone_size: few; cdr3_aa: CASSLDGGNTDTQYF; cdr3_nt: TGTGCCAGCAGCTTAGATGGCGGGAACACAGATACGCAGTATTTT